Below are 7 T cell receptor beta chains sequenced from a single sample in a study of blood T cell repertoires in COVID-19. Here immunoSEQ multiplex PCR was the method, and the copy in TCRdb shows in-frame clones only, minus some. The sample holds a few hundred thousand clones, approximately 90% seen once. Material for sequencing was peripheral blood. The receptors derive from a woman between 50 and 59 years old with COVID-19, enrolled during active disease.

The chain joins TRBV28 to TRBJ2-2; 8 bases fit TRBD1. From germline, CDR1 is MDHEN and CDR2 SYDVKM. V lost 10 bases and J lost 2; bases outside the gene matches: 9. The CDR3 consists of 15 residues. Here the CDR3 reads CATGRTGRNTGELFF. Written as DNA, the CDR3 is TGTGCCACCGGACGGACAGGGAGAAACACCGGGGAGCTGTTTTTT.

The V call is TRBV30, the J call TRBJ1-2; weak D call: TRBD1 (6 bases). V lost 4 bases and J 5 bases, leaving 11 bases between the germline ends. Looked up from germline, CDR1 is GTSNPN and CDR2 is SVGIG (reference sequence). The CDR3 runs to 12 residues. CDR3 region: CAWNGQRYGYTF. CDR3 DNA: TGTGCCTGGAACGGACAGAGGTATGGCTACACCTTC.

This clone has only a few counts. The chain has TRBV19 and TRBJ1-5, with 7 bases matching TRBD1. There are 14 residues in the CDR3. Germline V gives CDR1 LNHDA, CDR2 SQIVND (reference sequence). V was clipped by 5 bases and J by 9 bases; unmatched bases: 10. DNA for the CDR3: TGTGCCAGTAGTTCCACAGGGGCAGTCGCGCCCCAGCATTTT. It encodes CASSSTGAVAPQHF.

A single count supports this clone. This sequence joins TRBV10-2 and TRBJ2-1; tentative D call: TRBD2 (7 bases). CDR1 and CDR2 from the germline V gene are WSHSY and SAAADI. Trimming removed 3 bases at V and 11 bases at J, with 23 bases between. CDR3 size: 16 residues. The CDR3 coding sequence is TGCGCCAGCAGTGAAGGGGGGGGTAGACTAGCTATTAAGCAGTTCTTC. This gives the protein CASSEGGGRLAIKQFF.

This chain joins TRBV6-5 and TRBJ2-7; maybe TRBD2 (6 bases). The CDR3 is 12 residues long. Germline V lookup: CDR1 MNHEY, CDR2 SVGAGI. Trimming took 8 bases from V and 1 from J, leaving 9 bases between them. CDR3 loop: CASSRGSYEQYF. The CDR3 DNA is TGTGCCAGCTCTCGGGGGTCCTACGAGCAGTACTTC.

In nucleotides, the CDR3 is TGTGCCAGCAGTGAAGGAACCGGGGGTTACGAGCAGTACTTC. Its translation is CASSEGTGGYEQYF. The chain couples TRBV6-1 to TRBJ2-7, with D possibly TRBD2 on 6 matching bases. Germline-derived CDR1 and CDR2 are MNHNS and SASEGT. V lost 1 base and J 4 bases, leaving 11 bases between the germline ends. This CDR3 spans 14 amino acids.

The chain is built from TRBV10-1 and TRBJ2-3; 8 nucleotides match TRBD2. The CDR3 loop spans 14 amino acids. With 8 bases clipped from V and 0 bases from J, the junction kept 4 bases outside the gene matches. Germline CDR1 is WNHNN and CDR2 is SYGVQD (reference sequence). The CDR3 region has the DNA TGCGCCAGCGCGCCTAGCGGGAGCACAGATACGCAGTATTTT. Encoded protein: CASAPSGSTDTQYF.